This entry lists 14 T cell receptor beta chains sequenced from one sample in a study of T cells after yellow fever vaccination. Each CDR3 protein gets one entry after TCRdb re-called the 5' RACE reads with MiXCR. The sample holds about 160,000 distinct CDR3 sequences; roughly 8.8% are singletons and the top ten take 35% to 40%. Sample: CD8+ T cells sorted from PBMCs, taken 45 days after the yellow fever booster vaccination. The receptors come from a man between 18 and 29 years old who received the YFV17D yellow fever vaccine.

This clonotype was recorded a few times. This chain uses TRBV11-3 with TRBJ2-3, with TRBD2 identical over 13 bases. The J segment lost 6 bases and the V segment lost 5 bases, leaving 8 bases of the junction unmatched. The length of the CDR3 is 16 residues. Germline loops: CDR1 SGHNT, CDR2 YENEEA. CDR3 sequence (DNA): TGTGCCAGCAGCCGACGGACTAGCGGGGGTAGTGATACGCAGTATTTT. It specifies CASSRRTSGGSDTQYF.

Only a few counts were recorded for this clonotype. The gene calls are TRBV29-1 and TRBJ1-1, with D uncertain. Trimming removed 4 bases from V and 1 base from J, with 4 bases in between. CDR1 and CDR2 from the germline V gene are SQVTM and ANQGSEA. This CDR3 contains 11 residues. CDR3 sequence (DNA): TGCAGCGTTGCGGAGAACACTGAAGCTTTCTTT. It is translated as CSVAENTEAFF.

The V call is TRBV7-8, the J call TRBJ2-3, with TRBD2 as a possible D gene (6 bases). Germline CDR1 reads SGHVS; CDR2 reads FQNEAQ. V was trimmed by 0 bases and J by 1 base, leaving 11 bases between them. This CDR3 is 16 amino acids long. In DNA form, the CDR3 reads TGTGCCAGCAGCTTAGCAAGTAGCGGACGCACAGATACGCAGTATTTT. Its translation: CASSLASSGRTDTQYF.

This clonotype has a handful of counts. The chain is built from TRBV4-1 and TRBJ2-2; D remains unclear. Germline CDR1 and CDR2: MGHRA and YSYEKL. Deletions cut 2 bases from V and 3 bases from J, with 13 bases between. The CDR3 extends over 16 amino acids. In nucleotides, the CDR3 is TGCGCCAGCAGCCAACGCGAGGATGGATACACCGGGGAGCTGTTTTTT. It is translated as CASSQREDGYTGELFF.

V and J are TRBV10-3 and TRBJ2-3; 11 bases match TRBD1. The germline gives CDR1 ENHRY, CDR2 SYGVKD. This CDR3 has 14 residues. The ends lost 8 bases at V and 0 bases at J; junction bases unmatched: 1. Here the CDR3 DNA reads TGTGCCATCGGACAGGGGGCGAGCACAGATACGCAGTATTTT. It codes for CAIGQGASTDTQYF.

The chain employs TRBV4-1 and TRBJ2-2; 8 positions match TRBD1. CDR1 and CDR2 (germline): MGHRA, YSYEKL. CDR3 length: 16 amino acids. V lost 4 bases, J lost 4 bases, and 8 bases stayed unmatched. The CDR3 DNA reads TGCGCCAGCAGCCCCCAAGGACAGGGACTCACCGGGGAGCTGTTTTTT. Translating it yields CASSPQGQGLTGELFF.

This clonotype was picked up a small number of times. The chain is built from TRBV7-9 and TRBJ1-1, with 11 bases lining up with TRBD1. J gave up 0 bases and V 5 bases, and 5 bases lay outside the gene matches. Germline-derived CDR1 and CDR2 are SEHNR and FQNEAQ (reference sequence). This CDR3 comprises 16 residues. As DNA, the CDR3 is TGTGCCAGCAGCCCCGGACAGGGGGCTGTGAACACTGAAGCTTTCTTT. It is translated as CASSPGQGAVNTEAFF.

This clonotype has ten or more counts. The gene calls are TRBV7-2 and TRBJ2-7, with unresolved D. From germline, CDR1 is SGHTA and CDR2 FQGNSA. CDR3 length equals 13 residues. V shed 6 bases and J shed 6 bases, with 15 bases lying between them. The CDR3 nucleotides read TGTGCCAGCAGTGAAGGCCCCCTTTCCGAGCAGTACGTC. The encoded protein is CASSEGPLSEQYV.

CDR3 protein: CASSLDPAGNYEQYF. For the CDR3, the DNA is TGTGCCAGCAGCTTAGATCCCGCGGGGAACTACGAGCAGTACTTC. The chain uses TRBV11-2 and TRBJ2-7, with D perhaps TRBD2 (6 bases). CDR1 and CDR2 from the germline V gene are SGHAT and FQNNGV. Trimming shortened V by 0 bases and J by 3 bases, and 12 bases separated the two germline ends. The CDR3 loop spans 15 amino acids.

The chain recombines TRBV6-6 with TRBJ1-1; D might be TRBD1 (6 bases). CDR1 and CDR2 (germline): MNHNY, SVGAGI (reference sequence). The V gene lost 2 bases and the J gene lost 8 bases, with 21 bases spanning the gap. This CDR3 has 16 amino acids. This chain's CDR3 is CASSYRGGGLTPEAFF. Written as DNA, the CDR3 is TGTGCCAGCAGTTACAGGGGAGGGGGTCTTACTCCCGAAGCTTTCTTT.

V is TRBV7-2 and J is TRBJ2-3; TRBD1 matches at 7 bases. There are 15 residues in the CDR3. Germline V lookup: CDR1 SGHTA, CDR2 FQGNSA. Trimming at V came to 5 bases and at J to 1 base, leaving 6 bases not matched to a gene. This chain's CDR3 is CASSPGQAGTDTQYF. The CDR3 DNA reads TGTGCCAGCAGCCCTGGACAGGCTGGCACAGATACGCAGTATTTT.

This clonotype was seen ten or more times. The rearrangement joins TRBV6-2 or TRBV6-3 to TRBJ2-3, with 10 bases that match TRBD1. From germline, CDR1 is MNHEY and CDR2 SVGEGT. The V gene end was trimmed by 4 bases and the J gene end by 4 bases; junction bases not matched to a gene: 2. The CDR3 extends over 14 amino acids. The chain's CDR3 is CASSFGQGADTQYF. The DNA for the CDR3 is TGTGCCAGCAGTTTTGGACAGGGGGCAGATACGCAGTATTTT.

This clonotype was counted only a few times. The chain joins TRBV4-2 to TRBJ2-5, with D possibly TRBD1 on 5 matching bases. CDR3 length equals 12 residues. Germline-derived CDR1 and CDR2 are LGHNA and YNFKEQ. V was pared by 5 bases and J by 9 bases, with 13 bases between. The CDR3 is CASSAAQGAQYF. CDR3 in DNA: TGTGCCAGCAGCGCGGCCCAAGGGGCCCAGTACTTC.

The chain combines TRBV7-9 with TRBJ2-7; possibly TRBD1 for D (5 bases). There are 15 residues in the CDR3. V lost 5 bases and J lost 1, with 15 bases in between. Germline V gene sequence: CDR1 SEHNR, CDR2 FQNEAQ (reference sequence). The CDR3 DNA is TGTGCCAGCAGCGCTGGCCCAGGGTGGTCCTACGAGCAGTACGTC. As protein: CASSAGPGWSYEQYV.